A selection of T cell receptor beta chains follows, all from one sample in a study of T-cell memory formation after mild COVID-19. A single record per CDR3 protein comes from TCRdb applying MiXCR to the 5' RACE reads. The sample consists of 350,000 to 400,000 distinct CDR3 sequences, approximately 15% of them appearing once. The sequencing input was PBMCs or a T cell subset sorted from them (not recorded which). The source of these receptors is a man aged 18 to 30 who had mild COVID-19 (a few samples of this study predate the infection). Cell type and time point are not known. Each CDR3 is given with its conserved first and last residue.

V gene	CDR3 length	CDR3 protein
TRBV6-6	14	CASSYAGRVAEAFF
TRBV7-9	11	CARGGTGELFF
TRBV5-1	14	CASSFNRIAYEQYF
TRBV9	15	CASSVVGDRYNEQFF
TRBV7-2	13	CASSDTPNTEAFF
TRBV12-3/TRBV12-4	17	CASSPLRLAGDLDEQYF
TRBV3-1	13	CASSQRPGEKAFF
TRBV7-9	14	CASSESGWADEQYF
TRBV5-1	15	CASSLIDGRTDTQYF
TRBV29-1	13	CSVGAVADYGYTF
TRBV9	16	CASSPTSGTTFETQYF
TRBV7-3	13	CASSFRGQNGYTF
TRBV6-5	12	CASSPGLWGYTF
TRBV11-2	15	CASSLGRQGQETQYF
TRBV5-5	15	CASSHGDRATGELFF
TRBV20-1	15	CSARGVLPWDGGYTF
TRBV19	13	CASSFNYRGAAFF